One and the same sample provided the 4 T cell receptor beta chains below, sequenced in a study of blood T cell repertoires in COVID-19 (dated by TCRdb to 2020 to 2021). The library came from the immunoSEQ multiplex PCR assay. TCRdb's version of the immuneACCESS table is confined to in-frame rearrangements and falls short of the full clone set. An unresolved V gene accounts for under half of the shortfall where checked; the remainder is of unknown origin. The sample data list tens of thousands of clones, and less than 80% of these were observed just once. The ten largest clones add up to over 25% of the sample. The sample taken for sequencing was peripheral blood. The receptor source for this set is a human donor in a cohort sampled during active COVID-19.

V usage is TRBV14 and J usage is TRBJ2-2; 9 nucleotides line up with TRBD2. Trimming removed 4 bases from V and 5 bases from J; junction bases left unmatched: 8. The CDR3 has 16 residues. Germline V gives CDR1 SGHDN, CDR2 FVKESK. The CDR3 region is CASSRVAGVWTGELFF. CDR3 DNA: TGTGCCAGCAGCCGTGTAGCGGGAGTGTGGACCGGGGAGCTGTTTTTT.

The chain is built from TRBV5-1 and TRBJ2-7, with D perhaps TRBD2 (6 bases). V lost 1 base, J lost 1 base, and 9 bases lay in between. CDR1 SGHRS and CDR2 YFSETQ come from the germline V gene. This CDR3 is built from 14 residues. The CDR3 reads CASSLRGTSYEQYF. The CDR3 DNA reads as TGCGCCAGCAGCTTGCGCGGGACTTCCTACGAGCAGTACTTC.

In its sample, this clone was seen once. CDR3 residues: CASRRLPGLAGGTGELFF. The CDR3 DNA follows: TGTGCCAGCAGACGACTTCCGGGACTAGCGGGAGGAACCGGGGAGCTGTTTTTT. The chain recombines TRBV28 with TRBJ2-2; TRBD2 aligns across 15 bases. The germline CDR1 and CDR2 sequences are MDHEN and SYDVKM. Losses at the gene ends were 6 bases for V and 5 bases for J; bases not matched to a gene: 10. The length of the CDR3 is 18 residues.

This clone was counted only a few times. The CDR3 loop reads CAWSAGLADTSYEQYF. The CDR3 DNA reads TGTGCCTGGAGCGCCGGACTAGCGGATACATCCTACGAGCAGTACTTC. The chain carries TRBV30 and TRBJ2-7, with 10 bases fitting TRBD2. CDR1 is GTSNPN and CDR2 is SVGIG in the germline V gene (reference sequence). The CDR3 has 16 residues. V gave up 3 bases and J gave up 1 base; unmatched junction bases: 9.